The clone carrying this T cell receptor beta chain was seen repeatedly, ten times or more. Antigen: not known. The data were taken from a study of T-cell memory formation after mild COVID-19. One entry per CDR3 protein results from TCRdb running MiXCR on the 5' RACE reads. The sample records 300,000 or so distinct CDR3 sequences, 15% to 20% being singletons. Study-wide findings and caveats: Clones contracting over day 15 to 85 were CD4/CD8 balanced, with later expanders leaning CD4+.

Looked up from germline, CDR1 is SNHLY and CDR2 is FYNNEI. The length of the CDR3 is 13 residues. V dropped 4 bases and J dropped 1 base, with 2 bases sitting between them. V usage is TRBV2 and J usage is TRBJ2-6; D remains unclear. This receptor was taken from a man younger than 35 who had mild COVID-19 (a few samples of this study predate the infection). Cell type and time point are not known. Sequenced: PBMCs or a T cell subset sorted from them (not recorded which). The CDR3 here is CASSGSGANVLTF. For the CDR3, the DNA is TGTGCCAGCAGTGGGTCTGGGGCCAACGTCCTGACTTTC.